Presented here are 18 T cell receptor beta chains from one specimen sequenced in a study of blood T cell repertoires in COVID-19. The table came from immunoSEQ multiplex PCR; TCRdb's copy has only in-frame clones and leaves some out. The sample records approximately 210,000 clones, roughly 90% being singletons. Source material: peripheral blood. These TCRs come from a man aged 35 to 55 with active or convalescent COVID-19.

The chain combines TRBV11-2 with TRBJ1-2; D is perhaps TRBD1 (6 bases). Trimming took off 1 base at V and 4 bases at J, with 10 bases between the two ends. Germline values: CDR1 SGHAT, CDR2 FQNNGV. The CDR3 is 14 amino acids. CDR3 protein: CASSLGQGLYGYTF. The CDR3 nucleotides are TGTGCCAGCAGCTTAGGGCAGGGGCTCTATGGCTACACCTTC.

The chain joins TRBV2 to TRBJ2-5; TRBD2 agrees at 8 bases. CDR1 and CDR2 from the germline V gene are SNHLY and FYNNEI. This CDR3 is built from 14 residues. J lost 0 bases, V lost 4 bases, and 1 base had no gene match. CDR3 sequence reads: CASSGSGNQETQYF. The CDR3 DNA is TGTGCCAGCAGTGGTAGCGGGAACCAAGAGACCCAGTACTTC.

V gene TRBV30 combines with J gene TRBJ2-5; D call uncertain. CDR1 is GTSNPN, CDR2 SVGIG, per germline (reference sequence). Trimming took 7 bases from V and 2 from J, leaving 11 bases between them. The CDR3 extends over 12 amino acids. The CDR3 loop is CAFGFAQETQYF. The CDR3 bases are TGTGCCTTCGGGTTTGCTCAAGAGACCCAGTACTTC.

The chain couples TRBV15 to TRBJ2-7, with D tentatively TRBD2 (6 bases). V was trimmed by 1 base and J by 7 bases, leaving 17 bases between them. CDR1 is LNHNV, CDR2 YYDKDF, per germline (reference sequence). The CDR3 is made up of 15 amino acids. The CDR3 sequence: CATSRGDGTAGEQYF. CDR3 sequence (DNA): TGTGCCACCAGCAGAGGAGACGGGACGGCGGGGGAGCAGTACTTC.

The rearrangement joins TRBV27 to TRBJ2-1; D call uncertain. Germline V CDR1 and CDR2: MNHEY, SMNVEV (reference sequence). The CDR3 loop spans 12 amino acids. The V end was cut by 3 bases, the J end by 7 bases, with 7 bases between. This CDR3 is CASSFTRNEQFF. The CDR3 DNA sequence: TGTGCCAGCAGTTTTACGCGGAATGAGCAGTTCTTC.

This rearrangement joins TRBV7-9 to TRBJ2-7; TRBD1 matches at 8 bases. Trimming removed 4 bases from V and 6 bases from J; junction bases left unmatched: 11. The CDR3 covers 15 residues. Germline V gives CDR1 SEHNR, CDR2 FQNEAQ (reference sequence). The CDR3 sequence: CASSSQTGDHGEQYF. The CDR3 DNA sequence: TGTGCCAGCAGCTCACAGACAGGGGATCACGGCGAGCAGTACTTC. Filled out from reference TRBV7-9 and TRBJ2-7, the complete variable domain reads DTGVSQNPRHKITKRGQNVTFRCDPISEHNRLYWYRQTLGQGPEFLTYFQNEAQLEKSRLLSDRFSAERPKGSFSTLEIQRTEQGDSAMYLCASSSQTGDHGEQYFGPGTRLTVT.

This chain's CDR3 is CASSFGSTYGYTF. The DNA for the CDR3 is TGTGCCAGCAGTTTCGGTTCAACTTATGGCTACACCTTC. The chain carries TRBV27 and TRBJ1-2; D is unclear. V lost 3 bases to trimming and J lost 5 bases, with 10 bases between them. CDR1 is MNHEY, CDR2 SMNVEV, per germline (reference sequence). The CDR3 contains 13 residues.

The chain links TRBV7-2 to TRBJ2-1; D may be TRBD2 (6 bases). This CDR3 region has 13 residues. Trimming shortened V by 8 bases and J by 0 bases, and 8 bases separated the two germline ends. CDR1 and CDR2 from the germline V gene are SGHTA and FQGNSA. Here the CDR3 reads CASRGSSYNEQFF. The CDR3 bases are TGTGCCAGCCGGGGGAGCTCCTACAATGAGCAGTTCTTC.

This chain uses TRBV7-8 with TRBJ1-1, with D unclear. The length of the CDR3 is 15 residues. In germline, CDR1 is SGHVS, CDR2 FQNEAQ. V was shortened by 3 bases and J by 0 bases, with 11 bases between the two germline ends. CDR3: CASSLRVGMNTEAFF. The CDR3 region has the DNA TGTGCCAGCAGCTTGAGGGTAGGGATGAACACTGAAGCTTTCTTT.

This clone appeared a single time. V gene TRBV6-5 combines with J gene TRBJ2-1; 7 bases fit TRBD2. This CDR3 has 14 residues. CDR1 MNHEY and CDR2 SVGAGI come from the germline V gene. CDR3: CVSQRDGPYNEQFF. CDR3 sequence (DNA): TGTGTGTCCCAGCGGGACGGACCCTACAATGAGCAGTTCTTC.

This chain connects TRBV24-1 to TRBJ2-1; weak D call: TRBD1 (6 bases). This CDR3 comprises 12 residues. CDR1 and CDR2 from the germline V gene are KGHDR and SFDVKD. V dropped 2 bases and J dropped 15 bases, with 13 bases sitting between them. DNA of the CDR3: TGTGCCACCAGTGATTCCGGACAGTATCGGTTCTTC. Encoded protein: CATSDSGQYRFF.

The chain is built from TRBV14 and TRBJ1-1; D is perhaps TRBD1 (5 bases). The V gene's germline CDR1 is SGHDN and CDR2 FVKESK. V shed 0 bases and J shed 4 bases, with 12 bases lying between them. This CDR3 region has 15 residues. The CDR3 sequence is CASSQDGAGPTEAFF. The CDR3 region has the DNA TGTGCCAGCAGCCAAGATGGGGCAGGGCCCACTGAAGCTTTCTTT.

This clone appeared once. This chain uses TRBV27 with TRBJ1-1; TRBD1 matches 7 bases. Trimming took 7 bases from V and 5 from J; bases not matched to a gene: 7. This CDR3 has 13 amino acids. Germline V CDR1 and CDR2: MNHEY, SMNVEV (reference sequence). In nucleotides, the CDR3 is TGTGCCAGCAAACTTCCCAGGGGGACTGAAGCTTTCTTT. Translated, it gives CASKLPRGTEAFF.

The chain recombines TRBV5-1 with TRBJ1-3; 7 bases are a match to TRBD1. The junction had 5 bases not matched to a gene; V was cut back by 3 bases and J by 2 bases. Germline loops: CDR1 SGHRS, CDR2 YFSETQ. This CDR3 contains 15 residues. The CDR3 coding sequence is TGCGCCAGCAGCTCGGACAGGAATACTGGAAACACCATATATTTT. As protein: CASSSDRNTGNTIYF.

Here the CDR3 reads CASSQQLQGVEQYF. DNA for the CDR3: TGCGCCAGCAGCCAGCAACTTCAGGGGGTCGAGCAGTACTTC. This sequence joins TRBV4-1 and TRBJ2-7; TRBD1 aligns across 7 bases. V gave up 3 bases and J gave up 6 bases; unmatched junction bases: 8. The CDR3 is made up of 14 amino acids. The germline gives CDR1 MGHRA, CDR2 YSYEKL.

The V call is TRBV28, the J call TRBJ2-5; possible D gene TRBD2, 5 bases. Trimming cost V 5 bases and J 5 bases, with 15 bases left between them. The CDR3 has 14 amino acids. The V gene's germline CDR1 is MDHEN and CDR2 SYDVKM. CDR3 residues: CASSPERVRETQYF. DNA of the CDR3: TGTGCCAGCAGTCCGGAGAGGGTTAGGGAGACCCAGTACTTC.

Here the CDR3 reads CASSPDGGGQETQYF. CDR3 bases: TGTGCCAGCAGCCCCGACGGGGGGGGTCAAGAGACCCAGTACTTC. This chain links TRBV7-9 with TRBJ2-5; 8 nucleotides align to TRBD2. The CDR3 length is 15 residues. V lost 5 bases, J lost 2 bases, and 7 bases stayed unmatched. CDR1 is SEHNR and CDR2 is FQNEAQ in the germline V gene (reference sequence).

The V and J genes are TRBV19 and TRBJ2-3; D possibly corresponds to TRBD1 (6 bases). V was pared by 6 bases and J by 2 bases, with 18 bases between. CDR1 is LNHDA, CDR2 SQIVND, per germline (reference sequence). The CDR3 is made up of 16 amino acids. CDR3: CASRDSSFAPTDTQYF. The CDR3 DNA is TGTGCCAGTAGGGACAGCTCTTTTGCTCCCACAGATACGCAGTATTTT.